Presented here are 27 T cell receptor beta chains from one specimen sequenced in a study of control samples from healthy donors and cancer patients. Repertoires were generated with immunoSEQ multiplex PCR, while TCRdb's copy carries only in-frame clones and drops some. The sample consists of over 100,000 clones, 90% of them appearing once. Material: blood. All receptors come from a man aged 35 to 55 in good health.

The J gene is TRBJ2-3, the V gene TRBV6-4; 9 bases are a match to TRBD2. Germline-derived CDR1 and CDR2 are MRHNA and SNTAGT. J gave up 1 base and V 6 bases, and 11 bases lay outside the gene matches. The CDR3 covers 17 residues. CDR3 in amino acids: CASSPPQRGACTDTQYF. The DNA of the CDR3 is TGTGCCAGCAGCCCCCCGCAGCGGGGGGCCTGCACAGATACGCAGTATTTT.

V gene TRBV4-2 combines with J gene TRBJ2-7; 9 positions agree with TRBD1. The CDR3 is 16 residues long. Germline CDR1 is LGHNA and CDR2 is YNFKEQ. The V gene end was trimmed by 3 bases and the J gene end by 3 bases; junction bases not matched to a gene: 9. The DNA of the CDR3 is TGTGCCAGCAGCCATGCCGCCGGGACAGGGCTCTACGAGCAGTACTTC. Translating it yields CASSHAAGTGLYEQYF.

This clone was observed a single time. The genes are TRBV9 and TRBJ2-7, with 10 bases fitting TRBD2. Germline loops: CDR1 SGDLS, CDR2 YYNGEE. The CDR3 is 15 amino acids. V was clipped by 2 bases and J by 6 bases; unmatched bases: 8. The chain's CDR3 is CASSVGIAGGVEQYF. The DNA of the CDR3 is TGTGCCAGCAGCGTGGGGATAGCGGGGGGAGTCGAGCAGTACTTC.

This rearrangement joins TRBV2 to TRBJ2-1; weak D call: TRBD2 (6 bases). Germline CDR1 reads SNHLY; CDR2 reads FYNNEI. The CDR3 contains 13 residues. V lost 6 bases, J lost 6 bases, and 12 bases lay in between. The DNA for the CDR3 is TGTGCCAGCAGATTGGGGGGACTCAATGAGCAGTTCTTC. Translated: CASRLGGLNEQFF. The whole variable domain, filled in from reference TRBV2 and TRBJ2-1, reads EPEVTQTPSHQVTQMGQEVILRCVPISNHLYFYWYRQILGQKVEFLVSFYNNEISEKSEIFDDQFSVERPDGSNFTLKIRSTKLEDSAMYFCASRLGGLNEQFFGPGTRLTVL.

The chain links TRBV24-1 to TRBJ2-7, with 10 bases matching TRBD1. CDR1 KGHDR and CDR2 SFDVKD come from the germline V gene. The CDR3 is 15 residues long. J lost 5 bases, V lost 5 bases, and 8 bases had no gene match. Here the CDR3 reads CATSAPDRGKHEQYF. The CDR3 DNA reads TGTGCCACCAGTGCCCCGGACAGGGGGAAGCACGAGCAGTACTTC.

As regards this clone: A much larger clone differs from this one at a single base, so this may be a read error. The CDR3 is CASSLDSYNEQFF. DNA of the CDR3: TGTGCCAGCAGCTTGGACAGTTACAATGAGCAGTTCTTC. The chain has TRBV7-9 and TRBJ2-1; D is possibly TRBD1 (6 bases). Germline V gene sequence: CDR1 SEHNR, CDR2 FQNEAQ (reference sequence). This CDR3 has 13 amino acids. V shed 3 bases and J shed 4 bases, with 7 bases lying between them.

The chain combines TRBV27 with TRBJ2-5; 12 bases agree with TRBD1. CDR3 length: 15 residues. The germline V gene has CDR1 MNHEY and CDR2 SMNVEV (reference sequence). After removal of 6 bases from V and 5 bases from J, the junction contained 7 bases not matched to a gene. As DNA, the CDR3 is TGTGCCAGCAGCCTAGGGACAGGGGGCCGGGAGACCCAGTACTTC. This codes for CASSLGTGGRETQYF.

The chain employs TRBV18 and TRBJ1-4; TRBD1 might be the D (5 bases). The CDR3 has 17 residues. Trimming took 0 bases from V and 0 from J, leaving 11 bases between them. Per the germline V gene, CDR1 is KGHSH and CDR2 is LQKENI. The CDR3 DNA sequence: TGTGCCAGCTCACCACCTAAGGGGCCGACAACTAATGAAAAACTGTTTTTT. Protein sequence: CASSPPKGPTTNEKLFF.

The count of this clone is one. The chain is built from TRBV3-1 (or the pseudogene TRBV3-2) and TRBJ1-5; tentatively, D is TRBD1 (5 bases). The ends were cut back, 1 base at V and 5 bases at J, with 12 bases in the middle. Germline V CDR1 and CDR2: LGHDT, YNNKEL (reference sequence). The CDR3 has 15 amino acids. The CDR3 region is CASSQVVGADQPQHF. CDR3 nucleotide sequence: TGTGCCAGCAGCCAAGTGGTCGGGGCCGATCAGCCCCAGCATTTT.

V is TRBV30 and J is TRBJ2-3; 11 bases map to TRBD2. CDR3 size: 17 residues. The germline gives CDR1 GTSNPN, CDR2 SVGIG (reference sequence). Trimming cost V 0 bases and J 4 bases; bases outside gene matches: 9. CDR3: CAWSVFVTSGGPDTQYF. Here the CDR3 DNA reads TGTGCCTGGAGTGTCTTTGTTACTAGCGGGGGCCCAGATACGCAGTATTTT.

The V call is TRBV11-2, the J call TRBJ2-5, with D perhaps TRBD1 (5 bases). The CDR3 totals 16 residues. V dropped 0 bases and J dropped 0 bases, with 11 bases sitting between them. The germline gives CDR1 SGHAT, CDR2 FQNNGV. The CDR3 spells CASSLDRVKYQETQYF. The CDR3 DNA reads as TGTGCCAGCAGCTTAGACAGGGTGAAGTACCAAGAGACCCAGTACTTC.

The chain couples TRBV27 to TRBJ1-4; D perhaps matches TRBD1 (5 bases). Trimming took off 3 bases at V and 8 bases at J, with 16 bases between the two ends. The length of the CDR3 is 15 residues. Germline V gene data show CDR1 as MNHEY and CDR2 as SMNVEV (reference sequence). The CDR3 region has the DNA TGTGCCAGCAGTTTCCTTACGGGGGAGGTAGAAAAACTGTTTTTT. It specifies CASSFLTGEVEKLFF.

This chain uses TRBV7-8 with TRBJ2-2, with D perhaps matching TRBD1 (5 bases). The germline V gene has CDR1 SGHVS and CDR2 FQNEAQ. The CDR3 sequence is 16 residues long. Trimming cost V 2 bases and J 5 bases, with 15 bases left between them. The CDR3 reads CASSLLPQGGTGELFF. CDR3 bases: TGTGCCAGCAGCTTACTACCCCAGGGTGGTACCGGGGAGCTGTTTTTT.

The chain employs TRBV10-1 and TRBJ2-7; no clear D gene. The V gene's germline CDR1 is WNHNN and CDR2 SYGVQD (reference sequence). V shed 0 bases and J shed 0 bases, with 6 bases lying between them. The length of the CDR3 is 14 residues. The CDR3 DNA is TGCGCCAGCAGTGAGTCGCGGTCCTCCTACGAGCAGTACTTC. Its translation: CASSESRSSYEQYF.

The CDR3: CASRSTGIGAFF. CDR3 sequence (DNA): TGTGCCAGCAGATCGACAGGGATAGGAGCTTTCTTT. The chain has TRBV28 and TRBJ1-1; 7 bases are a match to TRBD1. The ends lost 6 bases at V and 10 bases at J; junction bases unmatched: 8. Germline-derived CDR1 and CDR2 are MDHEN and SYDVKM. This CDR3 has 12 amino acids.

The rearrangement joins TRBV6-5 to TRBJ2-2; D is perhaps TRBD1 (5 bases). Germline V gives CDR1 MNHEY, CDR2 SVGAGI. The ends were cut back, 6 bases at V and 1 base at J, with 9 bases in the middle. CDR3 size: 14 residues. The CDR3 region has the DNA TGTGCCAGCAGGTGGCAGGGGAACACCGGGGAGCTGTTTTTT. Its translation is CASRWQGNTGELFF.

The gene calls are TRBV7-6 and TRBJ1-2; tentative D call: TRBD1 (5 bases). V dropped 0 bases and J dropped 4 bases, with 12 bases sitting between them. CDR1 and CDR2 (germline): SGHVS, FNYEAQ. This CDR3 is 15 amino acids long. The chain's CDR3 is CASSLAPAGAYGYTF. CDR3 bases: TGTGCCAGCAGCTTAGCACCGGCCGGGGCCTATGGCTACACCTTC. Drawing the rest from reference TRBV7-6 and TRBJ1-2, the complete variable domain is GAGVSQSPRYKVTKRGQDVALRCDPISGHVSLYWYRQALGQGPEFLTYFNYEAQQDKSGLPNDRFSAERPEGSISTLTIQRTEQRDSAMYRCASSLAPAGAYGYTFGSGTRLTVV.

V usage is TRBV18 and J usage is TRBJ2-1; 9 positions match TRBD1. The length of the CDR3 is 16 residues. The ends lost 2 bases at V and 7 bases at J; junction bases unmatched: 9. Germline CDR1 KGHSH, CDR2 LQKENI. The CDR3 region has the DNA TGTGCCAGCTCACCAAACCGGGACAGGGTAGGGAATGAGCAGTTCTTC. Its translation: CASSPNRDRVGNEQFF.

V usage is TRBV4-1 and J usage is TRBJ2-5; D is unclear. Trimming cost V 4 bases and J 5 bases, with 14 bases left between them. From germline, CDR1 is MGHRA and CDR2 YSYEKL. The CDR3 is 14 residues long. This CDR3 is CASSRLSIRETQYF. CDR3 nucleotide sequence: TGCGCCAGCAGCCGTCTTAGTATTCGGGAGACCCAGTACTTC.

The chain joins TRBV5-1 to TRBJ1-1; maybe TRBD1 (5 bases). This CDR3 contains 16 residues. V lost 3 bases and J 3 bases, leaving 18 bases between the germline ends. CDR1 and CDR2 from the germline V gene are SGHRS and YFSETQ. The CDR3 nucleotides read TGCGCCAGCAGCTCGGACACTAGGGAGGGTCACACTGAAGCTTTCTTT. This codes for CASSSDTREGHTEAFF.

The chain has TRBV12-5 and TRBJ2-3; maybe TRBD2 (6 bases). Germline V gene lookup returns CDR1 LGHNT and CDR2 FRNRAP. CDR3 length: 15 residues. V was cut by 1 base and J by 3 bases, with 11 bases left in between. CDR3 protein: CASGLEAAGTDTQYF. The CDR3 bases are TGTGCTAGTGGTTTGGAGGCTGCGGGGACAGATACGCAGTATTTT.

The rearrangement links TRBV3-1 (or the pseudogene TRBV3-2) to TRBJ1-2; 7 bases are shared with TRBD1. Germline lookup yields CDR1 LGHDT and CDR2 YNNKEL (reference sequence). The J segment lost 8 bases and the V segment lost 1 base, leaving 4 bases of the junction unmatched. This CDR3 spans 13 amino acids. The DNA for the CDR3 is TGTGCCAGCAGCCAAGCAGGGGGGGGCGGCTACACCTTC. Translation gives CASSQAGGGGYTF.

The chain recombines TRBV5-1 with TRBJ2-5; 11 nucleotides match TRBD1. CDR3 size: 15 residues. Germline CDR1 is SGHRS and CDR2 is YFSETQ. V shed 0 bases and J 4 bases; nucleotides not matched to a gene: 2. This chain's CDR3 is CASSLGTGGAETQYF. The CDR3 DNA reads as TGCGCCAGCAGCTTGGGGACAGGGGGCGCAGAGACCCAGTACTTC. Supplemented by reference TRBV5-1 and TRBJ2-5, the full variable domain reads KAGVTQTPRYLIKTRGQQVTLSCSPISGHRSVSWYQQTPGQGLQFLFEYFSETQRNKGNFPGRFSGRQFSNSRSEMNVSTLELGDSALYLCASSLGTGGAETQYFGPGTRLLVL.

This chain connects TRBV30 to TRBJ1-1; a possible D gene is TRBD1 (6 bases). CDR3 length: 14 residues. V was shortened by 5 bases and J by 4 bases, with 17 bases between the two germline ends. Germline assignment: CDR1 GTSNPN and CDR2 SVGIG (reference sequence). CDR3 sequence: CAWGEGGLSTEAFF. CDR3 coding DNA: TGTGCCTGGGGCGAGGGGGGACTCAGCACTGAAGCTTTCTTT.

This clone occurred once. The V and J genes are TRBV3-1 (or the pseudogene TRBV3-2) and TRBJ2-7; no definite D call. The CDR3 length is 14 residues. V shed 4 bases and J shed 6 bases, with 16 bases lying between them. CDR1 is LGHDT, CDR2 YNNKEL, per germline (reference sequence). CDR3: CASSLRDYYGEQYF. Here the CDR3 DNA reads TGTGCCAGCAGCCTCCGCGATTATTACGGCGAGCAGTACTTC.

For this clone: An end of the junction differs from the germline gene, which may be a read error. This rearrangement joins TRBV4-1 to TRBJ2-1; maybe TRBD2 (7 bases). Germline V gives CDR1 MGHRA, CDR2 YSYEKL. CDR3 length: 12 residues. Here the CDR3 DNA reads TGCGCCAGCAGCCAAGAATGGGGGGGCCTGGTCTTC. Amino acids: CASSQEWGGLVF.

This chain uses TRBV28 with TRBJ1-2; 10 nucleotides align to TRBD1. The CDR3 has 14 residues. Looked up from germline, CDR1 is MDHEN and CDR2 is SYDVKM. V trimming: 9 bases; J trimming: 8 bases; junction bases outside the gene matches: 12. The CDR3 bases are TGTGCCAGTCATACGGGACAGGGGTTCCACGGCTACACCTTC. It translates to CASHTGQGFHGYTF.